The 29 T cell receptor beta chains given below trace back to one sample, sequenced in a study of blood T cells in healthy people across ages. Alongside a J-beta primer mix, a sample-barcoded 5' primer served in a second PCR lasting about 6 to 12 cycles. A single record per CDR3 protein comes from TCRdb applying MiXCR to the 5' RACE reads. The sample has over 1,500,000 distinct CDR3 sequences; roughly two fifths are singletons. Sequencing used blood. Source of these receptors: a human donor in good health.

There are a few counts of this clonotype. CDR3: CASSGQSNTEAFF. DNA for the CDR3: TGTGCCAGCAGTGGGCAGAGCAACACTGAAGCTTTCTTT. The chain joins TRBV2 to TRBJ1-1; D ambiguous. Per germline, CDR1 SNHLY and CDR2 FYNNEI. Trimming pared 4 bases from V and 2 bases from J, leaving 8 bases between. This CDR3 is 13 amino acids long.

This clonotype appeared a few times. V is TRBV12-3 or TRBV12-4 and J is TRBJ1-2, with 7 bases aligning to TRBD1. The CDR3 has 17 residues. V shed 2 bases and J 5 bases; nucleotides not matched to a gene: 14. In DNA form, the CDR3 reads TGTGCCAGCAGTTTATCCCCCCCGGACAGGCCAAGATATGGCTACACCTTC. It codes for CASSLSPPDRPRYGYTF.

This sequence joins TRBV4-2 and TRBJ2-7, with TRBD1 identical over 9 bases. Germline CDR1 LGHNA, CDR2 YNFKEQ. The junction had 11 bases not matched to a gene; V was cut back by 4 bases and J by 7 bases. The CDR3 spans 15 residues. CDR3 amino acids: CASSRDDRGGQEQYF. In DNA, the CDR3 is TGTGCCAGCAGCCGGGACGACAGGGGGGGTCAGGAGCAGTACTTC.

CDR3 residues: CASSLGGTSRTQYF. Here the CDR3 DNA reads TGTGCCAGCAGTCTCGGTGGGACCTCGAGGACCCAGTACTTC. The chain combines TRBV6-2 or TRBV6-3 with TRBJ2-5; D possibly matches TRBD1 or TRBD2 (5 bases each). Between the trimmed V and J ends, which lost 5 bases and 7 bases, there was a span of 17 bases. The CDR3 totals 14 residues. CDR1 and CDR2 (germline): MNHEY, SVGEGT.

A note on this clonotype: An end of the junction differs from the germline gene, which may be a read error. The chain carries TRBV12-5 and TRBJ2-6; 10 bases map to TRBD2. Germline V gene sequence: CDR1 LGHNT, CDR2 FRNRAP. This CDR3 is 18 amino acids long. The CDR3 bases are TGTGCTAGTGGTATCCATAGCGGGGGGCTCTCTGGGGCCAACGCCCTGACTTTC. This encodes CASGIHSGGLSGANALTF.

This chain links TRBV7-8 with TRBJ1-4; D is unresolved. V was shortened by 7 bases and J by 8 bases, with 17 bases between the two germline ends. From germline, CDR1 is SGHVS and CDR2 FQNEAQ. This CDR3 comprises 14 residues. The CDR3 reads CASKATSRREKLFF. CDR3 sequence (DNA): TGTGCCAGCAAAGCGACCTCTAGAAGAGAAAAACTGTTTTTT. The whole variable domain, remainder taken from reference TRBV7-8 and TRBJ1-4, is GAGVSQSPRYKVAKRGQDVALRCDPISGHVSLFWYQQALGQGPEFLTYFQNEAQLDKSGLPSDRFFAERPEGSVSTLKIQRTQQEDSAVYLCASKATSRREKLFFGSGTQLSVL.

This CDR3 reads CASSKTGGADIVYGYTF. As DNA, the CDR3 is TGTGCCAGCAGTAAGACAGGGGGCGCTGACATTGTCTATGGCTACACCTTC. The chain joins TRBV12-3 or TRBV12-4 to TRBJ1-2; 10 bases match TRBD1. The CDR3 contains 17 residues. Trimming cost V 5 bases and J 4 bases; bases outside gene matches: 13.

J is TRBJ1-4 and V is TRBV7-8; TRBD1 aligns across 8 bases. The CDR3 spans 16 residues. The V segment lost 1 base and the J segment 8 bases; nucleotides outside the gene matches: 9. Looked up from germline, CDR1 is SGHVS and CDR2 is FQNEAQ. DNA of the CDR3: TGTGCCAGCAGCTTAGAGTGGACAGGGACGGGGGAAAAACTGTTTTTT. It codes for CASSLEWTGTGEKLFF.

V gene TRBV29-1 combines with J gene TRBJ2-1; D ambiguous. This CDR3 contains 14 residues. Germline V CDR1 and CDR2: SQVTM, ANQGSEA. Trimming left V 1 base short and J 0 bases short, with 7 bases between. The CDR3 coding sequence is TGCAGCGTTGAAGGTCTAGGCTCCTACAATGAGCAGTTCTTC. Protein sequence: CSVEGLGSYNEQFF.

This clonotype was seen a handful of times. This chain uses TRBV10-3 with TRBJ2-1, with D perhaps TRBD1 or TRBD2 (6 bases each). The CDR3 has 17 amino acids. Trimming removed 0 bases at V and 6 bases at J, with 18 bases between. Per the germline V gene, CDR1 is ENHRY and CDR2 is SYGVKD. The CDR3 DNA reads TGTGCCATCAGTGAGTCGTGGAGTGGGGGGCCGACCAATGAGCAGTTCTTC. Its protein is CAISESWSGGPTNEQFF.

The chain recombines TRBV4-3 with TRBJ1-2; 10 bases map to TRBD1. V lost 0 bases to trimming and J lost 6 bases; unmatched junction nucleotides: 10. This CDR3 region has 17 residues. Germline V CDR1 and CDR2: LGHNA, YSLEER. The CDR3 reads CASSQDGDGTGADGYTF. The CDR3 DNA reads TGCGCCAGCAGCCAAGATGGGGACGGGACAGGGGCTGATGGCTACACCTTC.

The CDR3, as DNA: TGTGCCAGCGAGCTTAGTCTCGACGGGGGAAGCTCCTACGAGCAGTACTTC. This translates into CASELSLDGGSSYEQYF. This rearrangement joins TRBV7-9 to TRBJ2-7; weak D call: TRBD2 (6 bases). Trimming took off 8 bases at V and 0 bases at J, with 23 bases between the two ends. This CDR3 is built from 17 residues. Germline CDR1 is SEHNR and CDR2 is FQNEAQ (reference sequence).

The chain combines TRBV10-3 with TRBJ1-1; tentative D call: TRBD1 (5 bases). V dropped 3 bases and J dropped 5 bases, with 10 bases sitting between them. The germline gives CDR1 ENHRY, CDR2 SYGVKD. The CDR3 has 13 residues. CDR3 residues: CAISDGGETEAFF. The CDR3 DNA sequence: TGTGCCATCAGTGATGGGGGAGAGACTGAAGCTTTCTTT.

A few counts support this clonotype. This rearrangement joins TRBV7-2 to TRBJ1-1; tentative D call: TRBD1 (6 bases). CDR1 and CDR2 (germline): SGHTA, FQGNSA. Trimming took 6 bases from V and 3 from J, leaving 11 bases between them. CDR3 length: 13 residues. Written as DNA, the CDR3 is TGTGCCAGCAGTACACAGGGTTACACTGAAGCTTTCTTT. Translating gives CASSTQGYTEAFF.

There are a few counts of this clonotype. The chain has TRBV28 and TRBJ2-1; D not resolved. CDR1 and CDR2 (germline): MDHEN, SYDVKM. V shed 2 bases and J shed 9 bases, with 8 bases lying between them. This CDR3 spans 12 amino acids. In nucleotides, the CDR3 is TGTGCCAGCAGTTTAGGACGGATTGAGCAGTTCTTC. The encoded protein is CASSLGRIEQFF. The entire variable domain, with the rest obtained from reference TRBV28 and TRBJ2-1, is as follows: DVKVTQSSRYLVKRTGEKVFLECVQDMDHENMFWYRQDPGLGLRLIYFSYDVKMKEKGDIPEGYSVSREKKERFSLILESASTNQTSMYLCASSLGRIEQFFGPGTRLTVL.

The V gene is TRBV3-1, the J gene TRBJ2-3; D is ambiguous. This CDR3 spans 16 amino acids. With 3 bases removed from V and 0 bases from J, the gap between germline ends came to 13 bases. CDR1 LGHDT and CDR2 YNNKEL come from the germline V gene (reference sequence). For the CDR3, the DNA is TGTGCCAGCAGCCAGGGTCCCGGCCTCAGCACAGATACGCAGTATTTT. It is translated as CASSQGPGLSTDTQYF.

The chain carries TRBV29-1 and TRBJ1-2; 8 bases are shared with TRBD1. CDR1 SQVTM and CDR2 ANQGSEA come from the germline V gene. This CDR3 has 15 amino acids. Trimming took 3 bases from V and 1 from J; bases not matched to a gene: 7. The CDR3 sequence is CSVDAGQDINYGYTF. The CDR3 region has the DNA TGCAGCGTTGATGCGGGACAGGACATTAACTATGGCTACACCTTC.

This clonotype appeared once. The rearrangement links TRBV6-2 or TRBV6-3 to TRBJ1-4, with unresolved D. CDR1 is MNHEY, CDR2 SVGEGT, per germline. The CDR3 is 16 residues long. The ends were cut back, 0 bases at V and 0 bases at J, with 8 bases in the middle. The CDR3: CASSYSVRATNEKLFF. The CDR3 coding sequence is TGTGCCAGCAGTTACTCCGTCCGTGCAACTAATGAAAAACTGTTTTTT.

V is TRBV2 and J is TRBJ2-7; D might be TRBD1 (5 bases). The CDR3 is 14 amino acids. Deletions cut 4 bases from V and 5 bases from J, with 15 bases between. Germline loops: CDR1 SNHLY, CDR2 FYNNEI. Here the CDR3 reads CASSGAGCINEQYF. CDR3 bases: TGTGCCAGCAGTGGGGCAGGGTGCATCAACGAGCAGTACTTC.

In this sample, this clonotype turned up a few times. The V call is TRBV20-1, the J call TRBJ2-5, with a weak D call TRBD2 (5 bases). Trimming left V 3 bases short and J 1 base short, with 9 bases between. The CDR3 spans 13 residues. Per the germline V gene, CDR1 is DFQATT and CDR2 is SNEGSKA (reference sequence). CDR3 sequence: CSASGGFQETQYF. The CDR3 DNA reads TGCAGTGCTAGTGGAGGCTTCCAAGAGACCCAGTACTTC.

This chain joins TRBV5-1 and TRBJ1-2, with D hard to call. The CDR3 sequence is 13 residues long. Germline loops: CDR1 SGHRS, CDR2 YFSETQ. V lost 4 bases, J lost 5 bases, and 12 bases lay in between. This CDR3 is CASSDTPAYGYTF. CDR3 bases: TGCGCCAGCAGCGACACCCCAGCATATGGCTACACCTTC.

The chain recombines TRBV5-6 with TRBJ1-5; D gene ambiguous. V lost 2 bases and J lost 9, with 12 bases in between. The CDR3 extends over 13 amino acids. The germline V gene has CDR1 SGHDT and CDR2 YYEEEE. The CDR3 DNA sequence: TGTGCCAGCAGCTTATTTGACGGCGGGCCCCAGCATTTT. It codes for CASSLFDGGPQHF.

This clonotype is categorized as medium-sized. In DNA, the CDR3 is TGTGCCAGCAGTGACGGACTAGCGAGCTCCTACAATGAGCAGTTCTTC. Its translation is CASSDGLASSYNEQFF. The rearrangement links TRBV6-4 to TRBJ2-1; 9 bases fit TRBD2. The V gene's germline CDR1 is MRHNA and CDR2 SNTAGT. The CDR3 length is 16 residues. V gave up 2 bases and J gave up 0 bases; unmatched junction bases: 2.

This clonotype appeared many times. The CDR3 coding sequence is TGTGCCAGCACCAGCTCCTACGAGCAGTACTTC. It translates to CASTSSYEQYF. V is TRBV6-2 or TRBV6-3 and J is TRBJ2-7; D unresolved. With 7 bases removed from V and 0 bases from J, the gap between germline ends came to 4 bases. Germline-derived CDR1 and CDR2 are MNHEY and SVGEGT. The CDR3 runs to 11 residues.

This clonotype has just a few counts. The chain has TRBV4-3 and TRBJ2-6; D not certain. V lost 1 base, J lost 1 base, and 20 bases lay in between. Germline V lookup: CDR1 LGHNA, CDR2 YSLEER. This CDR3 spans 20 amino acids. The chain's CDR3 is CASSQVPPDEEVSGANVLTF. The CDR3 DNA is TGCGCCAGCAGCCAAGTACCCCCGGATGAAGAGGTGTCTGGGGCCAACGTCCTGACTTTC.

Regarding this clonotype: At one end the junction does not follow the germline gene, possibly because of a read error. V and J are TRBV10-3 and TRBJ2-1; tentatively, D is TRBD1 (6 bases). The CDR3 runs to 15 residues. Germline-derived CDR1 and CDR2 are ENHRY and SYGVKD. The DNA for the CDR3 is TGTGCCATCAGTGAGACGGGCCAGGGGAGAAATGGGCAGTTCTTC. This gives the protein CAISETGQGRNGQFF.

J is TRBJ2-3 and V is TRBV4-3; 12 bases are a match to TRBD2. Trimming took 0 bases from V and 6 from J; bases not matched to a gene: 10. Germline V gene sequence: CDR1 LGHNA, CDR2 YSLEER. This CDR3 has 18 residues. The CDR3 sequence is CASSQEWPSGGEADTQYF. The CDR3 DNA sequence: TGCGCCAGCAGCCAAGAATGGCCTAGCGGGGGGGAAGCCGATACGCAGTATTTT.

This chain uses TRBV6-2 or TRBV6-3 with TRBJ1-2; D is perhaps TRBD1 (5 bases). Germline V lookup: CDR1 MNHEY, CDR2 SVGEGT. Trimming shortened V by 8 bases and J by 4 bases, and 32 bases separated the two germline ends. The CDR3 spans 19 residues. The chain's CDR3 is CASGSPSRRGSDLTYGYTF. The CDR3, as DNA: TGTGCCAGCGGTTCCCCCTCGCGGAGGGGCTCGGATTTGACCTATGGCTACACCTTC.

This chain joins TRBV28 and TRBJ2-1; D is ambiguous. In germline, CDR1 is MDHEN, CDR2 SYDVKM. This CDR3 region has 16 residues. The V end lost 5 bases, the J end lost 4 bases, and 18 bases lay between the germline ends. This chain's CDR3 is CASSPPRVGPYNEQFF. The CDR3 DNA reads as TGTGCCAGCAGTCCCCCCCGGGTTGGACCATACAATGAGCAGTTCTTC. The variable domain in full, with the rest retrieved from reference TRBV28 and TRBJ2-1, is DVKVTQSSRYLVKRTGEKVFLECVQDMDHENMFWYRQDPGLGLRLIYFSYDVKMKEKGDIPEGYSVSREKKERFSLILESASTNQTSMYLCASSPPRVGPYNEQFFGPGTRLTVL.